Below, one TCR beta chain is given with its context. This record comes from a study of CD8+ T cells in alopecia areata. Germline CDR1 reads SEHNR; CDR2 reads FQNEAQ (reference sequence). V was pared by 5 bases and J by 0 bases, with 10 bases of the junction left unmatched. The CDR3 is made up of 19 amino acids. Once RNA had been extracted, it was reverse transcribed into cDNA to act as the sequencing template. Only in-frame clones appear in the TCRdb table, and some are missing; sequencing was by immunoSEQ multiplex PCR. The repertoire holds about 190,000 clones, with approximately 56% as singletons. The starting material was CD4+ T cells sorted from blood, obtained at week 0. The chain joins TRBV7-9 to TRBJ2-1; 13 bases are a match to TRBD2. This clonotype originated in a human donor with alopecia areata. The CDR3 DNA reads TGTGCCAGCAGCGGTATGAAGACTAGCGGGGGGCACTCCTACAATGAGCAGTTCTTC. Protein product: CASSGMKTSGGHSYNEQFF.